This T cell receptor (beta chain) originates from a study of blood T cell repertoires in COVID-19. Study-level background: Some COVID-19 samples were acute and others convalescent; all came from the United States, Italy and Spain.

The table came from immunoSEQ multiplex PCR; TCRdb's copy has only in-frame clones and leaves some out. Among 90,000 to 120,000 clones listed, around 83% were seen once. The specimen sequenced was peripheral blood. This clonotype originated in a woman in her 70s with acute or convalescent COVID-19.

The CDR3 sequence: CASSFELADNNEQFF. DNA of the CDR3: TGTGCCAGCAGCTTTGAATTAGCGGACAACAATGAGCAGTTCTTC. The chain recombines TRBV7-2 with TRBJ2-1; maybe TRBD2 (6 bases). The CDR3 contains 15 residues. Deletions cut 3 bases from V and 5 bases from J, with 14 bases between. Germline lookup yields CDR1 SGHTA and CDR2 FQGNSA.